Below, 14 T cell receptor beta chains from the same sample are listed, as sequenced in a study of response to subunit inactivated influenza vaccine (dated 2018 in TCRdb). The library relied on RT-PCR. Sequencer: Illumina HiSeq 2500. TCRdb reprocessing: public reads trimmed at Q25 with fastp, clones called with MiXCR, in-frame beta chains kept. Identical CDR3 proteins give one entry, which carries the most common genes and DNA. The sample table lists under 850,000 distinct CDR3 sequences, under 20% of them with a count of one. The ten biggest clones cover about 11% of the sample. The material was PBMCs from blood, obtained roughly 5 days after vaccination. These receptors were obtained from a middle-aged man who received an inactivated influenza vaccine. Donor details come from another sample of the same person, matched by shared clones.

This clonotype was counted a few times. V and J are TRBV18 and TRBJ2-2; TRBD2 aligns across 7 bases. The CDR3 extends over 15 amino acids. Germline V CDR1 and CDR2: KGHSH, LQKENI. V shed 6 bases and J 4 bases; nucleotides not matched to a gene: 8. The CDR3 DNA reads TGTGCCAGCTCGCCAGCGGGGCCGGGCACCGGGGAGCTGTTTTTT. Residues: CASSPAGPGTGELFF.

V gene TRBV6-1 combines with J gene TRBJ1-4, with 12 bases fitting TRBD1. Germline lookup yields CDR1 MNHNS and CDR2 SASEGT. The CDR3 has 17 residues. V trimming: 5 bases; J trimming: 3 bases; junction bases outside the gene matches: 7. This CDR3 reads CASSLPGQGASNEKLFF. The CDR3 nucleotides are TGTGCCAGCAGTCTCCCGGGACAGGGGGCTTCTAATGAAAAACTGTTTTTT.

V and J are TRBV11-2 and TRBJ2-7, with D possibly being TRBD1 (5 bases). Germline CDR1 is SGHAT and CDR2 is FQNNGV. The ends were cut back, 3 bases at V and 5 bases at J, with 20 bases in the middle. The CDR3 runs to 16 residues. CDR3 in amino acids: CASSLAPDTVSHEQYF. In DNA form, the CDR3 reads TGTGCCAGCAGCTTGGCTCCGGACACAGTCAGCCACGAGCAGTACTTC.

The J gene is TRBJ1-2, the V gene TRBV7-9; 10 bases line up with TRBD1. V was clipped by 5 bases and J by 5 bases; unmatched bases: 5. The CDR3 contains 14 residues. Looked up from germline, CDR1 is SEHNR and CDR2 is FQNEAQ (reference sequence). The CDR3, as DNA: TGTGCCAGCAGCGGCGGGACAGGGGAATATGGCTACACCTTC. It translates to CASSGGTGEYGYTF.

This chain uses TRBV30 with TRBJ2-1, with TRBD2 as a possible D gene (6 bases). From germline, CDR1 is GTSNPN and CDR2 SVGIG (reference sequence). CDR3 size: 11 residues. The ends were cut back, 5 bases at V and 4 bases at J, with 6 bases in the middle. The CDR3 DNA is TGTGCCTGGGCGGGGTACAATGAGCAGTTCTTC. This sequence encodes CAWAGYNEQFF. Drawing the rest from reference TRBV30 and TRBJ2-1, the complete variable domain is SQTIHQWPATLVQPVGSPLSLECTVEGTSNPNLYWYRQAAGRGLQLLFYSVGIGQISSEVPQNLSASRPQDRQFILSSKKLLLSDSGFYLCAWAGYNEQFFGPGTRLTVL.

This chain links TRBV6-1 with TRBJ2-2, with D unclear. Trimming removed 8 bases from V and 1 base from J, with 8 bases in between. Germline V CDR1 and CDR2: MNHNS, SASEGT. The CDR3 has 13 residues. CDR3 sequence (DNA): TGTGCCAGCGTGGAACTGAACACCGGGGAGCTGTTTTTT. Translated, it gives CASVELNTGELFF.

This clonotype was recorded many times. The chain carries TRBV7-2 and TRBJ1-2, with D perhaps TRBD1 (6 bases). Looked up from germline, CDR1 is SGHTA and CDR2 is FQGNSA. The V end lost 5 bases, the J end lost 13 bases, and 17 bases lay between the germline ends. There are 12 residues in the CDR3. This CDR3 is CASSPRGGIATF. CDR3 bases: TGTGCCAGCAGCCCCCGAGGGGGAATCGCCACCTTC.

V gene TRBV28 combines with J gene TRBJ1-1, with 8 bases identical to TRBD1. Germline V CDR1 and CDR2: MDHEN, SYDVKM. The CDR3 sequence is 16 residues long. V dropped 3 bases and J dropped 1; count of bases not matched to a gene: 7. CDR3 protein: CASSLVRGLRNTEAFF. CDR3 DNA sequence: TGTGCCAGCAGTTTGGTCAGGGGGCTGAGGAACACTGAAGCTTTCTTT.

Details on this clonotype: This may come from a read error, since a much larger clone is one base off. This rearrangement joins TRBV7-2 to TRBJ2-1; no firm D call. Trimming cost V 4 bases and J 3 bases, with 4 bases left between them. CDR3 length: 12 residues. CDR1 and CDR2 from the germline V gene are SGHTA and FQGNSA. For the CDR3, the DNA is TGTGCCAGCAGCTGGGACTACAATGAGCAGTTCTTC. This translates into CASSWDYNEQFF.

CDR3 protein: CASSLGRPQETQYF. For the CDR3, the DNA is TGCGCCAGCAGCCTGGGACGGCCCCAAGAGACCCAGTACTTC. The V and J genes are TRBV5-1 and TRBJ2-5; D is possibly TRBD1 or TRBD2 (5 bases each). The CDR3 length is 14 residues. Germline CDR1 and CDR2: SGHRS and YFSETQ. V was cut by 4 bases and J by 1 base, with 11 bases left in between. The full variable domain, in which reference TRBV5-1 and TRBJ2-5 provide the parts outside the CDR3, is KAGVTQTPRYLIKTRGQQVTLSCSPISGHRSVSWYQQTPGQGLQFLFEYFSETQRNKGNFPGRFSGRQFSNSRSEMNVSTLELGDSALYLCASSLGRPQETQYFGPGTRLLVL.

The sample holds a few counts of this clonotype. The chain is built from TRBV20-1 and TRBJ1-2; D perhaps matches TRBD1 (5 bases). CDR1 and CDR2 from the germline V gene are DFQATT and SNEGSKA (reference sequence). The V and J ends lost 6 bases and 10 bases respectively, with 15 bases between them. The CDR3 has 11 amino acids. CDR3 loop: CSAQSGDDYTF. The CDR3 nucleotides are TGCAGTGCCCAGTCGGGGGATGACTACACCTTC.

This clonotype was detected many times. The rearrangement uses TRBV28 and TRBJ2-1; 9 bases line up with TRBD2. The CDR3 is 17 residues long. From germline, CDR1 is MDHEN and CDR2 SYDVKM. V was pared by 3 bases and J by 6 bases, with 12 bases of the junction left unmatched. CDR3 DNA sequence: TGTGCCAGCAGTTTTCCGGCTAGCGGGACGTGGCGCAATGAGCAGTTCTTC. Translated, it gives CASSFPASGTWRNEQFF.

This chain uses TRBV20-1 with TRBJ2-6; D may be TRBD2 (6 bases). CDR3 length: 17 residues. The germline gives CDR1 DFQATT, CDR2 SNEGSKA (reference sequence). Trimming removed 0 bases from V and 3 bases from J, with 15 bases in between. In nucleotides, the CDR3 is TGCAGTGCTAGAGATAGGGCCGGGAGTAGTGGGGCCAACGTCCTGACTTTC. This gives the protein CSARDRAGSSGANVLTF.

The CDR3 reads CASSLAGLGIYEQYF. The CDR3 DNA reads TGCGCCAGCAGCTTGGCCGGTCTGGGGATCTACGAGCAGTACTTC. The rearrangement uses TRBV5-1 and TRBJ2-7; D gene unclear. The length of the CDR3 is 15 residues. Germline loops: CDR1 SGHRS, CDR2 YFSETQ. The germline V and J ends were trimmed by 0 bases and 3 bases, with 13 bases remaining between them.